The 6 T cell receptor beta chains presented below share a single source sample, sequenced in a study of post-analysis software for immune sequencing data (dated by TCRdb to the mid-2010s). Which antigens these TCRs recognize remains unknown. What the work shows at the level of the full study, not this receptor alone: Patients showed significantly higher frequencies than controls for roughly 5 TRBV segments, among them TRBV5-6, TRBV5-1 and TRBV20-1.

Receptor libraries were prepared by PCR. TCRdb lists the instrument as Illumina HiSeq 2500. To reduce PCR and sequencing biases, unique molecular identifiers were incorporated into the TCR beta cDNA libraries. Using fastp at Q25 and MiXCR, TCRdb reprocessed the public reads and kept productive beta chains. Entries that share a CDR3 protein sequence are merged under the most common genes and DNA. This sample lists roughly 200,000 distinct CDR3 sequences; roughly 30% were detected once. The top ten hold about 3.7% of the sample. The source material was blood. The receptors come from a girl aged 2-17 years with multiple sclerosis.

This chain links TRBV6-6 with TRBJ2-5; 9 nucleotides line up with TRBD2. Germline V gives CDR1 MNHNY, CDR2 SVGAGI (reference sequence). The CDR3 is 14 amino acids. After removal of 6 bases from V and 2 bases from J, the junction contained 4 bases not matched to a gene. The CDR3 loop is CASRGGGEQETQYF. CDR3 bases: TGTGCCAGCAGGGGCGGGGGGGAACAAGAGACCCAGTACTTC.

Details on this clonotype: A read error is possible here, since a much larger clone lies one base away. This chain uses TRBV12-3 or TRBV12-4 with TRBJ1-5, with a tentative D call TRBD1 (5 bases). The germline V and J ends were trimmed by 7 bases and 9 bases, with 19 bases remaining between them. The CDR3 is 14 residues long. In DNA form, the CDR3 reads TGTGCCAGCACCCAGTCGGGGCAGGATCGGCCCCAGCATTTT. Translating gives CASTQSGQDRPQHF.

The chain has TRBV7-2 and TRBJ2-7, with D possibly matching TRBD1 (6 bases). V was pared by 5 bases and J by 0 bases, with 11 bases between. The CDR3 covers 14 residues. Germline CDR1 and CDR2: SGHTA and FQGNSA. CDR3 nucleotide sequence: TGTGCCAGCAGCAACCGACAGGTCTCCTACGAGCAGTACTTC. As protein: CASSNRQVSYEQYF.

This chain connects TRBV6-1 to TRBJ1-4, with D hard to call. Trimming removed 5 bases at V and 7 bases at J, with 5 bases between. The CDR3 totals 11 residues. The germline gives CDR1 MNHNS, CDR2 SASEGT. The CDR3 spells CASSFLEKLFF. The DNA for the CDR3 is TGTGCCAGCAGTTTCCTTGAAAAACTGTTTTTT.

This sequence joins TRBV9 and TRBJ2-1; 8 nucleotides line up with TRBD2. The germline gives CDR1 SGDLS, CDR2 YYNGEE. V dropped 0 bases and J dropped 8; count of bases not matched to a gene: 13. CDR3 length equals 17 residues. This CDR3 reads CASSVARSSGPGDEQFF. CDR3 nucleotides: TGTGCCAGCAGCGTAGCCCGGTCTAGCGGGCCAGGCGATGAGCAGTTCTTC.

The chain carries TRBV7-2 and TRBJ2-1, with unresolved D. Germline lookup yields CDR1 SGHTA and CDR2 FQGNSA. The CDR3 consists of 13 residues. V was trimmed by 1 base and J by 8 bases, leaving 9 bases between them. CDR3 loop: CASSLGLRDEQFF. Here the CDR3 DNA reads TGTGCCAGCAGCTTAGGGCTCCGCGATGAGCAGTTCTTC.